Shown below are 20 T cell receptor beta chains from a single sample sequenced in a study of human T cells and chemical hapten exposure. Via MiXCR, TCRdb re-called the RACE reads, giving one row per CDR3 protein. The sample includes approximately 370,000 distinct CDR3 sequences, around 5% of them seen just once. The time point is: pre-sensitization, week 0. As for treatment: therapeutic diphenylcyclopropenone sensitization with weekly scalp DPC. The sequences come from whole blood, collected in connection with sensitization to the hapten diphenylcyclopropenone (DPC). Source of these receptors: a woman aged 18-30 years with alopecia areata. Some clones in this sample may be carry-over from other donors' samples.

This clonotype occurred a few times. J is TRBJ1-5 and V is TRBV6-2 or TRBV6-3; 7 nucleotides match TRBD1. Germline V gives CDR1 MNHEY, CDR2 SVGEGT. J gave up 7 bases and V 5 bases, and 8 bases lay outside the gene matches. The CDR3 loop spans 14 amino acids. Written as DNA, the CDR3 is TGTGCCAGCAGTCCAGGGGGTCGATGGCAGCCCCAGCATTTT. Protein sequence: CASSPGGRWQPQHF.

This clonotype was detected a few times. V and J are TRBV5-1 and TRBJ1-1; D is unresolved. There are 16 residues in the CDR3. The V end lost 1 base, the J end lost 1 base, and 14 bases lay between the germline ends. Germline lookup yields CDR1 SGHRS and CDR2 YFSETQ. The CDR3: CASSLSQSWRNTEAFF. DNA for the CDR3: TGCGCCAGCAGCTTGTCACAATCTTGGCGGAACACTGAAGCTTTCTTT.

This clonotype was counted at least ten times. V gene TRBV7-2 combines with J gene TRBJ2-7; 10 nucleotides line up with TRBD2. Per germline, CDR1 SGHTA and CDR2 FQGNSA. V was clipped by 2 bases and J by 4 bases; unmatched bases: 2. The length of the CDR3 is 14 residues. The CDR3 bases are TGTGCCAGCAGCTTAAGAGCGGGGGGGTACGAGCAGTACTTC. Translated, it gives CASSLRAGGYEQYF.

The sample holds many counts of this clonotype. The chain joins TRBV11-2 to TRBJ2-1; no clear D. Germline V gene data show CDR1 as SGHAT and CDR2 as FQNNGV. V shed 1 base and J shed 8 bases, with 9 bases lying between them. The CDR3 is 13 residues long. The CDR3 coding sequence is TGTGCCAGCAGCTTAGGACCTCTCTATGAGCAGTTCTTC. As protein: CASSLGPLYEQFF. The variable domain in full, completed from reference TRBV11-2 and TRBJ2-1, reads EAGVAQSPRYKIIEKRQSVAFWCNPISGHATLYWYQQILGQGPKLLIQFQNNGVVDDSQLPKDRFSAERLKGVDSTLKIQPAKLEDSAVYLCASSLGPLYEQFFGPGTRLTVL.

This clonotype was detected ten times or more. This chain connects TRBV28 to TRBJ1-4; D ambiguous. Deletions cut 5 bases from V and 2 bases from J, with 12 bases between. CDR3 length equals 15 residues. Germline CDR1 is MDHEN and CDR2 is SYDVKM. In DNA, the CDR3 is TGTGCCAGCAGTCCTCCGGGAGCCACTAATGAAAAACTGTTTTTT. Its translation is CASSPPGATNEKLFF.

The sample holds many counts of this clonotype. The rearrangement links TRBV5-1 to TRBJ1-2; 7 bases fit TRBD1. The germline V gene encodes CDR1 SGHRS and CDR2 YFSETQ. The CDR3 spans 13 residues. Trimming cost V 4 bases and J 4 bases; bases outside gene matches: 4. CDR3 in amino acids: CASSPDRVYGYTF. CDR3 nucleotide sequence: TGCGCCAGCAGCCCCGACAGGGTCTATGGCTACACCTTC.

The J gene is TRBJ2-7, the V gene TRBV5-1; D might be TRBD2 (6 bases). CDR3 length: 14 residues. Trimming removed 5 bases from V and 2 bases from J, with 14 bases in between. Germline CDR1 reads SGHRS; CDR2 reads YFSETQ. CDR3 in DNA: TGCGCCAGCAGGCCGCGGGGCGATACCTACGAGCAGTACTTC. Protein: CASRPRGDTYEQYF.

This clonotype was observed a handful of times. The chain employs TRBV20-1 and TRBJ2-3, with TRBD2 identical over 11 bases. J was trimmed by 1 base and V by 6 bases; bases with no gene match: 12. Germline V CDR1 and CDR2: DFQATT, SNEGSKA (reference sequence). The CDR3 totals 17 residues. The CDR3: CSALLAGARGGTDTQYF. The CDR3 region has the DNA TGCAGTGCACTACTAGCGGGGGCCAGAGGGGGCACAGATACGCAGTATTTT.

V is TRBV27 and J is TRBJ1-2; 7 bases align to TRBD1. Trimming at V came to 6 bases and at J to 2 bases, leaving 9 bases not matched to a gene. Germline V gene lookup returns CDR1 MNHEY and CDR2 SMNVEV (reference sequence). There are 15 residues in the CDR3. The CDR3 reads CASRITGVENYGYTF. The CDR3 bases are TGTGCCAGCAGGATAACAGGGGTCGAAAACTATGGCTACACCTTC.

This clonotype was seen a handful of times. V gene TRBV4-2 combines with J gene TRBJ1-2; D not certain. The CDR3 covers 15 residues. Trimming removed 3 bases at V and 8 bases at J, with 19 bases between. Germline loops: CDR1 LGHNA, CDR2 YNFKEQ. This CDR3 is CASSQTHGVAFGYTF. The CDR3, as DNA: TGTGCCAGCAGCCAGACTCACGGGGTAGCATTCGGCTACACCTTC.

V usage is TRBV15 and J usage is TRBJ1-5; unclear D gene. CDR1 and CDR2 (germline): LNHNV, YYDKDF (reference sequence). V was pared by 2 bases and J by 2 bases, with 10 bases between. There are 15 residues in the CDR3. Here the CDR3 reads CATSRTPEGNQPQHF. The CDR3 DNA sequence: TGTGCCACCAGCAGAACCCCCGAGGGCAATCAGCCCCAGCATTTT.

The sample holds many counts of this clonotype. The V call is TRBV7-9, the J call TRBJ2-3; D uncertain. The CDR3 is 14 amino acids. Germline-derived CDR1 and CDR2 are SEHNR and FQNEAQ (reference sequence). Trimming pared 0 bases from V and 2 bases from J, leaving 6 bases between. As DNA, the CDR3 is TGTGCCAGCAGCTTAGCGTTGCTCACAGATACGCAGTATTTT. Translating gives CASSLALLTDTQYF.

This clonotype was seen a single time. The V gene is TRBV29-1, the J gene TRBJ1-1, with D unresolved. This CDR3 is 12 amino acids long. V shed 7 bases and J shed 1 base, with 10 bases lying between them. Per the germline V gene, CDR1 is SQVTM and CDR2 is ANQGSEA. CDR3 in amino acids: CSATYGNTEAFF. The CDR3 nucleotides are TGCAGCGCCACCTATGGGAACACTGAAGCTTTCTTT.

This chain uses TRBV27 with TRBJ2-5, with TRBD1 identical over 10 bases. This CDR3 is 15 amino acids long. With 7 bases clipped from V and 3 bases from J, the junction kept 8 bases outside the gene matches. Germline V gene lookup returns CDR1 MNHEY and CDR2 SMNVEV (reference sequence). The CDR3 reads CASNRQGALEETQYF. The CDR3 DNA reads as TGTGCCAGCAATCGACAGGGGGCCCTAGAAGAGACCCAGTACTTC.

In its sample, this clonotype was seen a few times. The V call is TRBV7-2, the J call TRBJ1-2, with D possibly matching TRBD1 (5 bases). Trimming pared 5 bases from V and 5 bases from J, leaving 21 bases between. CDR1 is SGHTA, CDR2 FQGNSA, per germline. This CDR3 has 16 residues. CDR3 sequence reads: CASSPYQSRVEYGYTF. CDR3 coding DNA: TGTGCCAGCAGCCCCTATCAGTCCAGGGTTGAGTATGGCTACACCTTC.

This chain uses TRBV7-9 with TRBJ2-3; D possibly corresponds to TRBD1 (6 bases). Germline CDR1 SEHNR, CDR2 FQNEAQ (reference sequence). CDR3 length: 15 amino acids. Trimming left V 1 base short and J 3 bases short, with 11 bases between. For the CDR3, the DNA is TGTGCCAGCAGCTTAGTCAGGGGACGTACAGATACGCAGTATTTT. Protein: CASSLVRGRTDTQYF.

This clonotype was seen more than once but under ten times. Relative to the germline gene, one junction end is altered; a read error may explain this. The V and J genes are TRBV6-6 and TRBJ2-1; 12 nucleotides line up with TRBD1. The germline CDR1 and CDR2 sequences are MNHNY and SVGAGI (reference sequence). CDR3 length: 16 amino acids. The CDR3 region is CASSASGTGGLIQWLF. Here the CDR3 DNA reads TGTGCCAGCAGTGCGTCCGGGACAGGGGGCCTAATTCAATGGCTCTTC.

This chain links TRBV6-1 with TRBJ2-5; D is unclear. The CDR3 extends over 14 amino acids. The germline V gene has CDR1 MNHNS and CDR2 SASEGT. The V gene lost 0 bases and the J gene lost 7 bases, with 12 bases spanning the gap. The chain's CDR3 is CASSEARFIRTQYF. The CDR3 DNA reads as TGTGCCAGCAGTGAAGCGCGCTTTATACGGACCCAGTACTTC.

The chain links TRBV5-4 to TRBJ2-1, with TRBD2 matching over 7 bases. CDR1 is SGHNT, CDR2 YYREEE, per germline (reference sequence). The CDR3 sequence is 19 residues long. V was pared by 2 bases and J by 4 bases, with 18 bases of the junction left unmatched. CDR3 amino acids: CASSFLGEVGKRGYNEQFF. As DNA, the CDR3 is TGTGCCAGCAGCTTCTTGGGTGAAGTCGGAAAGCGGGGTTACAATGAGCAGTTCTTC.

V is TRBV29-1 and J is TRBJ1-2, with 11 positions matching TRBD1. The V gene end was trimmed by 6 bases and the J gene end by 6 bases; junction bases not matched to a gene: 9. Germline loops: CDR1 SQVTM, CDR2 ANQGSEA. The CDR3 covers 14 residues. The CDR3 here is CSVKRGTGGHGYTF. The CDR3 DNA sequence: TGCAGCGTCAAAAGAGGGACAGGGGGTCATGGCTACACCTTC.